The entry below describes one TCR beta chain. The antigen remains undetermined. These data are taken from a study of shared clonotypes between healthy human individuals. Study information: The cohort comprised a couple of women and a few men. Their ages spanned 18 to 49 years.

V was cut by 3 bases and J by 3 bases, with 9 bases left in between. The CDR3 spans 13 residues. Per germline, CDR1 LNHDA and CDR2 SQIVND (reference sequence). Each PCR replicate from the sorted subsets contained 200 to 250 ng DNA, which is around 30,000 T cell genomes. This table comes from immunoSEQ multiplex PCR, and its TCRdb copy is limited to in-frame clones, with some not included. This sample has about 1.5 million clones, with 95% to 99% found just once. Study findings and constraints: Expectations were that clonotype sharing among donors would be affected by sequencing depth.

The V gene is TRBV19, the J gene TRBJ2-7; no clear D gene. The TCR was taken from a man under 40 in good health. Sequenced material: naive CD4+ T cells sorted from blood. Subset defined: CD45RA+ positively selected. CDR3 protein: CASSMVGFYEQYF. CDR3 in DNA: TGTGCCAGTAGTATGGTAGGCTTCTACGAGCAGTACTTC.